What follows are 27 T cell receptor beta chains derived from one specimen sequenced in a study of cytomegalovirus exposure and HLA in healthy donors. PCR involved 60 Vbeta and 13 Jbeta primers. Measured with immunoSEQ multiplex PCR; TCRdb has only the in-frame clones, and not every one. The repertoire holds approximately 140,000 clones, with 60% to 85% as singletons. Sequences were obtained from PBMCs. All receptors come from a middle-aged woman in good health and CMV-seronegative.

This clone has just one count. V and J are TRBV27 and TRBJ1-6, with 8 bases matching TRBD1. The CDR3 is made up of 14 amino acids. The J segment lost 7 bases and the V segment lost 5 bases, leaving 4 bases of the junction unmatched. From germline, CDR1 is MNHEY and CDR2 SMNVEV (reference sequence). CDR3 in amino acids: CASSPRTGNSPLHF. CDR3 DNA: TGTGCCAGCAGTCCCCGGACAGGGAATTCACCCCTCCACTTT.

This clone was recorded only once. The genes are TRBV7-9 and TRBJ1-6, with 9 positions matching TRBD1. The CDR3 spans 17 residues. Germline V gives CDR1 SEHNR, CDR2 FQNEAQ (reference sequence). Losses at the gene ends were 5 bases for V and 4 bases for J; bases not matched to a gene: 9. The CDR3 coding sequence is TGTGCCAGCAGCCCCCGAGCAGGACAGGGGTATAATTCACCCCTCCACTTT. The encoded protein is CASSPRAGQGYNSPLHF.

The rearrangement uses TRBV7-8 and TRBJ2-7, with D maybe TRBD2 (6 bases). There are 15 residues in the CDR3. Per the germline V gene, CDR1 is SGHVS and CDR2 is FQNEAQ. V lost 6 bases and J lost 3, with 18 bases in between. CDR3 loop: CASSPIRLGGYEQYF. DNA for the CDR3: TGTGCCAGCAGTCCCATCCGGCTCGGGGGCTACGAGCAGTACTTC.

V and J are TRBV10-3 and TRBJ2-1, with 9 positions matching TRBD2. The CDR3 covers 17 residues. Germline V gene lookup returns CDR1 ENHRY and CDR2 SYGVKD. V shed 3 bases, J shed 7 bases, and the junction held 13 bases outside the gene matches. This chain's CDR3 is CAISDPSNSGSRNEQFF. For the CDR3, the DNA is TGTGCCATCAGTGATCCCTCTAATAGCGGGAGTAGGAATGAGCAGTTCTTC.

This chain links TRBV9 with TRBJ2-1, with 11 bases identical to TRBD2. V was pared by 4 bases and J by 5 bases, with 8 bases of the junction left unmatched. Germline V CDR1 and CDR2: SGDLS, YYNGEE. There are 16 residues in the CDR3. The CDR3 loop is CASSPPLLAGDNEQFF. The CDR3 DNA follows: TGTGCCAGCAGCCCTCCCCTACTAGCGGGGGACAATGAGCAGTTCTTC.

The chain links TRBV28 to TRBJ1-1; D is ambiguous. Germline lookup yields CDR1 MDHEN and CDR2 SYDVKM. V was pared by 10 bases and J by 1 base, with 7 bases between. The CDR3 totals 11 residues. The CDR3 spells CAINGNTEAFF. The DNA for the CDR3 is TGTGCCATTAACGGGAACACTGAAGCTTTCTTT.

CDR3 loop: CASPSVQGSNYEQYF. The CDR3 coding sequence is TGCGCCAGCCCCAGTGTTCAGGGGTCGAACTACGAGCAGTACTTC. The rearrangement links TRBV23-1 to TRBJ2-7; tentative D call: TRBD1 (6 bases). TRBV23-1 carries the ORF label, with uncertain function. V lost 8 bases and J 3 bases, leaving 20 bases between the germline ends. The CDR3 is made up of 15 amino acids.

This clone appeared a single time. The chain uses TRBV5-1 and TRBJ2-4, with TRBD2 matching over 9 bases. Germline CDR1 and CDR2: SGHRS and YFSETQ. Trimming took 1 base from V and 7 from J; bases not matched to a gene: 6. The CDR3 is 15 amino acids. This chain's CDR3 is CASSLPSGRNNIQYF. The DNA of the CDR3 is TGCGCCAGCAGCTTGCCGAGCGGGAGGAATAACATTCAGTACTTC.

The chain employs TRBV5-1 and TRBJ2-1; 15 bases fit TRBD2. V lost 6 bases to trimming and J lost 8 bases; unmatched junction nucleotides: 9. The germline CDR1 and CDR2 sequences are SGHRS and YFSETQ. The CDR3 runs 16 residues. CDR3 sequence reads: CASTGTSGGSIHEQFF. The DNA of the CDR3 is TGCGCCAGCACCGGGACTAGCGGGGGGAGCATACATGAGCAGTTCTTC.

The genes are TRBV29-1 and TRBJ1-5, with 9 bases identical to TRBD1. The junction had 3 bases not matched to a gene; V was cut back by 6 bases and J by 3 bases. The CDR3 runs to 13 residues. Germline CDR1 and CDR2: SQVTM and ANQGSEA. DNA of the CDR3: TGCAGCGTCGGGACAGGGCTCAATCAGCCCCAGCATTTT. Translated, it gives CSVGTGLNQPQHF.

This chain uses TRBV7-3 with TRBJ2-1, with D possibly TRBD1 on 5 matching bases. Per the germline V gene, CDR1 is SGHTA and CDR2 is FQGTGA. The V gene lost 5 bases and the J gene lost 1 base, with 12 bases spanning the gap. The CDR3 sequence is 15 residues long. CDR3 protein: CASSPQGSSYNEQFF. The CDR3 DNA is TGTGCCAGCAGCCCCCAGGGTTCATCCTACAATGAGCAGTTCTTC.

V and J are TRBV7-9 and TRBJ1-1; the D is unclear. CDR3 size: 13 residues. Trimming took off 0 bases at V and 5 bases at J, with 7 bases between the two ends. Per the germline V gene, CDR1 is SEHNR and CDR2 is FQNEAQ (reference sequence). This chain's CDR3 is CASSLAQRTEAFF. The CDR3 DNA sequence: TGTGCCAGCAGCTTAGCACAGAGAACTGAAGCTTTCTTT.

Here the CDR3 reads CASSVVDSSYEQYF. In nucleotides, the CDR3 is TGTGCCAGCAGCGTAGTAGACAGCTCCTACGAGCAGTACTTC. The rearrangement joins TRBV9 to TRBJ2-7, with D maybe TRBD1 (5 bases). V was cut by 0 bases and J by 0 bases, with 7 bases left in between. Germline V gene data show CDR1 as SGDLS and CDR2 as YYNGEE. This CDR3 has 14 amino acids. Full variable domain (remainder filled in from reference TRBV9 and TRBJ2-7): DSGVTQTPKHLITATGQRVTLRCSPRSGDLSVYWYQQSLDQGLQFLIQYYNGEERAKGNILERFSAQQFPDLHSELNLSSLELGDSALYFCASSVVDSSYEQYFGPGTRLTVT.

This clone was recorded only once. The chain is built from TRBV13 and TRBJ2-3; perhaps TRBD2 as D (6 bases). Germline V gene lookup returns CDR1 PRHDT and CDR2 FYEKMQ (reference sequence). Trimming left V 4 bases short and J 2 bases short, with 16 bases between. The CDR3 length is 16 residues. CDR3 sequence (DNA): TGTGCCAGCAGCTCCGGCTCCGCGGGGTCCACAGATACGCAGTATTTT. Translation: CASSSGSAGSTDTQYF.

The rearrangement links TRBV2 to TRBJ1-2, with D perhaps matching TRBD1 (5 bases). The ends were cut back, 7 bases at V and 2 bases at J, with 17 bases in the middle. Germline CDR1 and CDR2: SNHLY and FYNNEI. CDR3 length: 15 amino acids. CDR3 DNA: TGTGCCAGCACCGAGTTAGGCAGGGTAAACTATGGCTACACCTTC. Protein: CASTELGRVNYGYTF.

V and J are TRBV2 and TRBJ1-1, with a possible D match to TRBD1 (5 bases). V was trimmed by 3 bases and J by 8 bases, leaving 7 bases between them. This CDR3 has 11 residues. Germline V lookup: CDR1 SNHLY, CDR2 FYNNEI. CDR3 sequence reads: CASSDRQEAFF. CDR3 nucleotide sequence: TGTGCCAGCAGTGACAGACAGGAAGCTTTCTTT. Based on the CDR3 plus reference TRBV2 and TRBJ1-1, the full variable domain is EPEVTQTPSHQVTQMGQEVILRCVPISNHLYFYWYRQILGQKVEFLVSFYNNEISEKSEIFDDQFSVERPDGSNFTLKIRSTKLEDSAMYFCASSDRQEAFFGQGTRLTVV.

As for this clone: The same CDR3 is also encoded by other DNA sequences in this sample. The chain has TRBV11-3 and TRBJ1-1, with TRBD1 as a possible D gene (5 bases). This CDR3 is 13 amino acids long. Germline V gene lookup returns CDR1 SGHNT and CDR2 YENEEA. V lost 5 bases to trimming and J lost 4 bases, with 11 bases between them. The DNA of the CDR3 is TGTGCCAGCAGCAAAACGGGGGGCACTGAAGCTTTCTTT. This gives the protein CASSKTGGTEAFF. Complete variable domain (other parts from reference TRBV11-3 and TRBJ1-1): EAGVVQSPRYKIIEKKQPVAFWCNPISGHNTLYWYLQNLGQGPELLIRYENEEAVDDSQLPKDRFSAERLKGVDSTLKIQPAELGDSAVYLCASSKTGGTEAFFGQGTRLTVV.

The chain recombines TRBV9 with TRBJ2-1; 8 nucleotides match TRBD2. Looked up from germline, CDR1 is SGDLS and CDR2 is YYNGEE. Losses at the gene ends were 2 bases for V and 6 bases for J; bases not matched to a gene: 7. The CDR3 consists of 15 residues. The DNA for the CDR3 is TGTGCCAGCAGCGTGGCCGGGGGGGGCGGCAATGAGCAGTTCTTC. Protein sequence: CASSVAGGGGNEQFF. The full variable domain, rest sourced from reference TRBV9 and TRBJ2-1, is DSGVTQTPKHLITATGQRVTLRCSPRSGDLSVYWYQQSLDQGLQFLIQYYNGEERAKGNILERFSAQQFPDLHSELNLSSLELGDSALYFCASSVAGGGGNEQFFGPGTRLTVL.

The chain is built from TRBV18 and TRBJ2-1, with a weak D call TRBD1 (6 bases). Germline CDR1 and CDR2: KGHSH and LQKENI. The V end lost 3 bases, the J end lost 6 bases, and 18 bases lay between the germline ends. The CDR3 loop spans 16 amino acids. CDR3 in DNA: TGTGCCAGCTCACCTCGACAGGCTTACGAAGGCAATGAGCAGTTCTTC. Protein: CASSPRQAYEGNEQFF.

The gene calls are TRBV27 and TRBJ1-2; D possibly corresponds to TRBD1 (5 bases). CDR3 length: 15 amino acids. V lost 6 bases, J lost 0 bases, and 14 bases lay in between. The germline gives CDR1 MNHEY, CDR2 SMNVEV (reference sequence). The CDR3 reads CASRRTGVTNYGYTF. CDR3 nucleotide sequence: TGTGCCAGCAGGCGAACAGGCGTTACTAACTATGGCTACACCTTC.

This chain connects TRBV28 to TRBJ1-1; D is unclear. Germline CDR1 MDHEN, CDR2 SYDVKM. The CDR3 consists of 16 residues. V dropped 1 base and J dropped 2 bases, with 14 bases sitting between them. The CDR3 DNA reads TGTGCCAGCAGTTTATCCTCCCGGGTTCTCAACACTGAAGCTTTCTTT. It translates to CASSLSSRVLNTEAFF.

On this clone itself: A junction end diverges from the germline sequence, so it may reflect a read error. J is TRBJ2-1 and V is TRBV9, with 7 bases identical to TRBD2. Germline V gives CDR1 SGDLS, CDR2 YYNGEE. This CDR3 has 14 residues. Written as DNA, the CDR3 is TGTGCCGGCAGGGAGGGGAATACGGGTAATGAGCAGTTCTTC. It encodes CAGREGNTGNEQFF.

Remarks on this clone: Other DNA sequences in the same sample also yield this CDR3. The chain is built from TRBV18 and TRBJ2-7; 8 bases map to TRBD1. The length of the CDR3 is 13 residues. V gave up 3 bases and J gave up 3 bases; unmatched junction bases: 1. CDR1 KGHSH and CDR2 LQKENI come from the germline V gene. CDR3 sequence (DNA): TGTGCCAGCTCACCGGGACAGGTCTACGAGCAGTACTTC. It is translated as CASSPGQVYEQYF.

This rearrangement joins TRBV7-8 to TRBJ1-2; 8 nucleotides match TRBD1. The germline CDR1 and CDR2 sequences are SGHVS and FQNEAQ. V trimming: 4 bases; J trimming: 5 bases; junction bases outside the gene matches: 9. The CDR3 extends over 15 amino acids. Written as DNA, the CDR3 is TGTGCCAGCAGCTCCACCCGGGACAGGAAATATGGCTACACCTTC. It codes for CASSSTRDRKYGYTF.

The rearrangement uses TRBV6-1 and TRBJ1-1, with D perhaps TRBD1 (5 bases). V lost 8 bases and J 9 bases, leaving 10 bases between the germline ends. The CDR3 is 10 residues long. Germline CDR1 reads MNHNS; CDR2 reads SASEGT. The CDR3 loop is CASVAGKAFF. CDR3 DNA sequence: TGTGCCAGCGTTGCAGGGAAAGCTTTCTTT.

This clone was seen a few times. The rearrangement uses TRBV28 and TRBJ2-7; D may be TRBD2 (5 bases). V dropped 5 bases and J dropped 3 bases, with 17 bases sitting between them. The CDR3 runs to 15 residues. Germline CDR1 MDHEN, CDR2 SYDVKM. The CDR3 region has the DNA TGTGCCAGCAGTACTCGTCTGAGAGGGCGCTACGAGCAGTACTTC. Its translation is CASSTRLRGRYEQYF.

The genes are TRBV13 and TRBJ2-5; 7 bases line up with TRBD1. The ends lost 5 bases at V and 2 bases at J; junction bases unmatched: 5. Per the germline V gene, CDR1 is PRHDT and CDR2 is FYEKMQ (reference sequence). The CDR3 is made up of 14 amino acids. CDR3 nucleotide sequence: TGTGCCAGCAGCCCAGGGACAGCTCAAGAGACCCAGTACTTC. Protein product: CASSPGTAQETQYF.